The 14 T cell receptor beta chains below were found in one sample sequenced in a study of neurological immune-mediated disorders. TCRdb reanalysed the 5' RACE reads using MiXCR and keeps one entry per CDR3 protein. In the table there are 55,000 to 80,000 distinct CDR3 sequences, about 13% of which are singletons. Time point here: longitudinal time-point 1 (baseline). Sequenced: PBMCs. The receptors derive from a female donor with HTLV-1-associated myelopathy (HAM/TSP).

This chain joins TRBV5-1 and TRBJ2-2, with 9 bases identical to TRBD1. This CDR3 contains 17 residues. The germline CDR1 and CDR2 sequences are SGHRS and YFSETQ. Trimming at V came to 4 bases and at J to 3 bases, leaving 10 bases not matched to a gene. CDR3 protein: CASSKGTGIVDTGELFF. Written as DNA, the CDR3 is TGCGCCAGCAGCAAGGGGACAGGGATCGTGGACACCGGGGAGCTGTTTTTT.

The table lists this clonotype with many counts. This chain joins TRBV7-2 and TRBJ2-6, with D possibly TRBD2 on 7 matching bases. Deletions cut 5 bases from V and 7 bases from J, with 15 bases between. The length of the CDR3 is 15 residues. Germline assignment: CDR1 SGHTA and CDR2 FQGNSA. CDR3 amino acids: CASSPAGARANVLTF. CDR3 nucleotide sequence: TGTGCCAGCAGCCCCGCGGGGGCGCGAGCCAACGTCCTGACTTTC.

This clonotype was seen ten or more times. The chain uses TRBV5-1 and TRBJ2-6; D is unresolved. The germline V gene encodes CDR1 SGHRS and CDR2 YFSETQ. This CDR3 region has 17 residues. The germline V and J ends were trimmed by 0 bases and 1 base, with 11 bases remaining between them. CDR3 DNA: TGCGCCAGCAGCTTGGCCGGAAGTGGATCTGGGGCCAACGTCCTGACTTTC. Translated, it gives CASSLAGSGSGANVLTF.

This clonotype came up many times. V gene TRBV11-1 combines with J gene TRBJ2-2; 7 positions agree with TRBD1. This CDR3 contains 15 residues. Germline V lookup: CDR1 SGHAT, CDR2 FQDESV (reference sequence). V dropped 5 bases and J dropped 2; count of bases not matched to a gene: 5. The CDR3, as DNA: TGTGCCAGCAGCCCAGGGGGTTTTAACACCGGGGAGCTGTTTTTT. It yields the protein CASSPGGFNTGELFF. The whole variable domain, filled in from reference TRBV11-1 and TRBJ2-2, reads EAEVAQSPRYKITEKSQAVAFWCDPISGHATLYWYRQILGQGPELLVQFQDESVVDDSQLPKDRFSAERLKGVDSTLKIQPAELGDSAMYLCASSPGGFNTGELFFGEGSRLTVL.

This clonotype was found many times. As DNA, the CDR3 is TGTGCCAGCAGCTTAGCCGGGACAGGGGGCGGTGAGCAGTACTTC. It codes for CASSLAGTGGGEQYF. The J gene is TRBJ2-7, the V gene TRBV7-9; 12 bases agree with TRBD1. There are 15 residues in the CDR3. J was trimmed by 7 bases and V by 0 bases; bases with no gene match: 4. Germline-derived CDR1 and CDR2 are SEHNR and FQNEAQ (reference sequence).

At least ten counts were recorded for this clonotype. The chain couples TRBV7-2 to TRBJ1-6; weak D call: TRBD1 (5 bases). Germline V gives CDR1 SGHTA, CDR2 FQGNSA. Trimming took off 2 bases at V and 6 bases at J, with 8 bases between the two ends. This CDR3 is built from 14 residues. The CDR3 region has the DNA TGTGCCAGCAGCTTACAGGGTCCTAATTCACCCCTCCACTTT. It codes for CASSLQGPNSPLHF.

This clonotype was observed a single time. Without the conserved terminal phenylalanine or tryptophan, this CDR3 likely stems from a read error. The chain employs TRBV7-2 and TRBJ2-7; TRBD2 agrees at 7 bases. CDR1 SGHTA and CDR2 FQGNSA come from the germline V gene. CDR3 size: 17 residues. J was trimmed by 0 bases and V by 8 bases; bases with no gene match: 16. CDR3 residues: CASVPGGRRGISYEQYL. The CDR3 nucleotides are TGTGCCAGCGTCCCGGGGGGTAGACGGGGGATCTCCTACGAGCAGTACTTA.

This clonotype was observed a handful of times. The chain combines TRBV12-3 or TRBV12-4 with TRBJ2-6; D is uncertain. Trimming cost V 4 bases and J 0 bases, with 7 bases left between them. The CDR3 contains 15 residues. The CDR3 protein is CASSSYSSGANVLTF. CDR3 in DNA: TGTGCCAGCAGTTCCTACAGCTCTGGGGCCAACGTCCTGACTTTC.

The chain joins TRBV5-1 to TRBJ1-1, with a weak D call TRBD1 (6 bases). The CDR3 consists of 15 residues. V lost 7 bases to trimming and J lost 0 bases, with 16 bases between them. CDR1 and CDR2 from the germline V gene are SGHRS and YFSETQ. CDR3 region: CASSIRQALNTEAFF. For the CDR3, the DNA is TGCGCCAGCTCGATAAGACAGGCCCTGAACACTGAAGCTTTCTTT.

There are many counts of this clonotype. CDR3 sequence reads: CASSLAGFNYGYTF. The CDR3, as DNA: TGCGCCAGCAGCTTGGCGGGATTCAACTATGGCTACACCTTC. The chain is built from TRBV5-1 and TRBJ1-2, with D uncertain. The CDR3 contains 14 residues. Germline values: CDR1 SGHRS, CDR2 YFSETQ. Trimming stripped 0 bases from V and 2 bases from J, with 8 bases between.

This clonotype came up many times. V gene TRBV10-2 combines with J gene TRBJ2-5; 10 bases are a match to TRBD2. CDR1 and CDR2 (germline): WSHSY, SAAADI. Unmatched junction bases numbered 12, after V lost 7 bases and J lost 7 bases. The CDR3 is 15 residues long. The DNA for the CDR3 is TGCGCCAGCAAGAATCAAGCGGGGGGGGAGAGGACCCAGTACTTC. Encoded protein: CASKNQAGGERTQYF.

This clonotype was detected many times. V is TRBV6-1 and J is TRBJ1-1; no definite D call. V gave up 3 bases and J gave up 7 bases, with 15 bases separating them. The germline V gene has CDR1 MNHNS and CDR2 SASEGT. The CDR3 covers 14 residues. CDR3 amino acids: CASSETARRGEAFF. CDR3 coding DNA: TGTGCCAGCAGTGAGACCGCTAGGCGGGGTGAAGCTTTCTTT.

Within the sample, this clonotype is medium-sized. The V call is TRBV28, the J call TRBJ1-3; D uncertain. Germline-derived CDR1 and CDR2 are MDHEN and SYDVKM. CDR3 length: 14 amino acids. The germline V and J ends were trimmed by 5 bases and 0 bases, with 8 bases remaining between them. The CDR3 DNA sequence: TGTGCCAGCAGTACCGAGATCTCTGGAAACACCATATATTTT. As protein: CASSTEISGNTIYF.

This clonotype was detected ten times or more. This chain connects TRBV6-2 or TRBV6-3 to TRBJ2-7; maybe TRBD1 (6 bases). V gave up 8 bases and J gave up 3 bases, with 14 bases separating them. There are 13 residues in the CDR3. Germline CDR1 is MNHEY and CDR2 is SVGEGT. Here the CDR3 reads CASFTGSGYEQYF. The CDR3 bases are TGTGCCAGCTTCACAGGGTCGGGCTACGAGCAGTACTTC.